This T cell receptor beta chain is from a study of Graves' ophthalmopathy and Graves' hyperthyroidism listed by TCRdb under 2018. Looking at the study overall: Peripheral blood was collected at initial diagnosis, prior to any treatment. To explore V-J signatures distinguishing ophthalmopathy from hyperthyroidism, a discovery set of 100 or so patients (43 ophthalmopathy, roughly 55 stable hyperthyroidism) was enrolled. An independent validation cohort comprised some 19 hyperthyroidism patients and over 15 patients who later progressed from hyperthyroidism to ophthalmopathy. After sampling, hyperthyroidism patients received methimazole starting at 30 mg daily, and ophthalmopathy patients received high-dose intravenous methylprednisolone. The study used signatures of the TCR beta repertoire to tell Graves' ophthalmopathy apart from Graves' hyperthyroidism and to predict which patients would progress to ophthalmopathy. In roughly six hyperthyroidism patients, T-cell repertoires of thyroid tissue and blood were compared. In total, around 140 blood samples were TCR-sequenced: 43 ophthalmopathy, approximately 80 hyperthyroidism and some 17 hyperthyroidism-to-ophthalmopathy patients.

For repertoire sequencing, the TCR beta CDR3 regions were amplified from RNA transcripts. HTBI primers and the Qiagen OneStep RT-PCR kit were used in a first-round RT-PCR, which was followed by a second-round multiplex PCR, size selection and purification. The libraries underwent paired-end sequencing with 100 bp reads on an Illumina HiSeq2000. On the study's bioinformatics: SOAPnuke was used for read processing, and reads with adapters, uncalled bases, a mean Phred below 15, or no exact constant-primer or identifier match were discarded. High-quality paired reads were merged with COPE v1.2.5. Clonotypes were defined as unique nucleotide sequences and were aligned to IMGT TRB V, D and J references using MiTCR v1.1. The analysis was limited to V-J combinations with a frequency above 0.0001, which together covered 99.2% of repertoires. A TCR clonal expansion and chaos score per V-J combination was defined as the ratio of F50 clonal expansion to chaos observed in the TCRdist matrix. Features were reduced by Welch's t-statistics and random forest to more than 10 V-J combinations, which fed a naive Bayes classifier. The Morisita-Horn index was used to measure how similar the thyroid and blood repertoires were. The public reads were reanalyzed by TCRdb: fastp trimming at Q25, MiXCR alignment, in-frame beta chains only. Each entry is one CDR3 protein sequence, shown with its most common DNA and genes. Here the V and J calls rest on TCRdb's processing, not on the authors' analysis. The sample data list 600,000 to 950,000 distinct CDR3 sequences, and 40% of these were observed just once. Roughly 46% of the sample belongs to the ten largest clones.

Between the V and J ends, shortened by 3 bases and 5 bases respectively, the junction contains 10 bases. The CDR3, from cysteine to phenylalanine, totals 13 residues. Only the CDR3 part of the read is kept: 39 bases, read in frame from the first base. CDR1 and CDR2, per the germline V gene, are KGHSH and LQKENI. This clonotype has a handful of counts. Its target antigen remains unknown. Base qualities were left out, and no much larger clone turns up one base away. Broad study findings and their caveats: Most expanded thyroid clonotypes with a frequency above 0.001 also appeared in blood, which suggests that blood repertoires may reflect the immune response in the thyroid. In validation, the model predicted ophthalmopathy progression with about 71% sensitivity and 72% to 80% specificity; 12 predicted patients were CT-confirmed with GO in a median of approximately six months. Ophthalmopathy was separated from stable hyperthyroidism by the 13-signature model with 85% to 90% sensitivity and 81% to 84% specificity in cross-validation and with 80%/75% in the test set. Sample size was not predetermined statistically, and investigators were not blinded to group allocation.

The ophthalmopathy patients had moderately to severely active disease, with a Clinical Activity Score of 3 or higher, a NOSPECS grade of 4 or higher, and a disease duration of less than 3 months. Patients with other autoimmune diseases, uncontrolled infections, pregnancy or lactation were excluded. Clinical symptoms, serum thyroxine, TRAb, thyroid ultrasound and orbital computed tomography were used for diagnosis. PBMCs were isolated from about 10 ml of fresh peripheral blood by Ficoll-Paque density gradient centrifugation. Trizol reagent was used to extract the total RNA, and its quality was then checked on an Agilent 2100 Bioanalyzer.

The clonotype originates from an adult man with Graves' ophthalmopathy. The specimen sequenced was peripheral blood. The rearranged chain carries TRBV18 and TRBJ1-1; the D gene identity is not certain. The CDR3 here reads CASSPLQQTEAFF. The bases read TGTGCCAGCTCACCGTTACAGCAAACTGAAGCTTTCTTT.